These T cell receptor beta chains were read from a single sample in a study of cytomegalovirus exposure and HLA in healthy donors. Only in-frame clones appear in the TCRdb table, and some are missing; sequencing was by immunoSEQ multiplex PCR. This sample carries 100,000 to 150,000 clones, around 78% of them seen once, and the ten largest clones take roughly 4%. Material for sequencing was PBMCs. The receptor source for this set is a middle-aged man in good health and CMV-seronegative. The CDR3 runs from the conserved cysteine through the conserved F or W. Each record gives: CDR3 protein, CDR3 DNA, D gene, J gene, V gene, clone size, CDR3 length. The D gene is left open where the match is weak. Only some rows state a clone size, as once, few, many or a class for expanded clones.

CDR3 protein: CASSTHQVRDNIQETQYF
CDR3 DNA: TGTGCCAGCAGTACCCACCAGGTCCGGGACAATATTCAAGAGACCCAGTACTTC
D gene: NA
J gene: TRBJ2-5
V gene: TRBV28
clone size: NA
CDR3 length: 18

CDR3 protein: CASSSSRGSEAFF
CDR3 DNA: TGTGCCAGCAGCTCCTCGAGAGGTTCTGAAGCTTTCTTT
D gene: NA
J gene: TRBJ1-1
V gene: TRBV9
clone size: once
CDR3 length: 13

CDR3 protein: CAWGQYSNQPQHF
CDR3 DNA: TGTGCCTGGGGACAGTATAGCAATCAGCCCCAGCATTTT
D gene: NA
J gene: TRBJ1-5
V gene: TRBV30
clone size: few
CDR3 length: 13

CDR3 protein: CASSPPGAGGNYNEQFF
CDR3 DNA: TGTGCCAGCAGCCCTCCCGGGGCGGGGGGTAACTACAATGAGCAGTTCTTC
D gene: TRBD2
J gene: TRBJ2-1
V gene: TRBV9
clone size: few
CDR3 length: 17

CDR3 protein: CASSQVLQGDQETQYF
CDR3 DNA: TGCGCCAGCAGCCAAGTTCTTCAGGGGGACCAAGAGACCCAGTACTTC
D gene: TRBD1
J gene: TRBJ2-5
V gene: TRBV4-3
clone size: NA
CDR3 length: 16

CDR3 protein: CASHGGGQGSETQYF
CDR3 DNA: TGTGCCAGCCACGGAGGGGGACAGGGATCGGAGACCCAGTACTTC
D gene: TRBD1
J gene: TRBJ2-5
V gene: TRBV7-8
clone size: NA
CDR3 length: 15

CDR3 protein: CASSLGLGLAKNIQYF
CDR3 DNA: TGTGCCAGCAGCCTGGGGCTCGGATTGGCCAAAAACATTCAGTACTTC
D gene: NA
J gene: TRBJ2-4
V gene: TRBV7-9
clone size: NA
CDR3 length: 16

CDR3 protein: CASSLGGVSYEQYF
CDR3 DNA: TGTGCCAGCAGTTTGGGCGGGGTCTCCTACGAGCAGTACTTC
D gene: NA
J gene: TRBJ2-7
V gene: TRBV7-3
clone size: NA
CDR3 length: 14

CDR3 protein: CASGLTVQGLSGYTF
CDR3 DNA: TGTGCTAGTGGTTTGACCGTACAGGGCCTCTCTGGCTACACCTTC
D gene: NA
J gene: TRBJ1-2
V gene: TRBV12-5
clone size: NA
CDR3 length: 15

CDR3 protein: CASRDLGGEVGPAEQYF
CDR3 DNA: TGTGCCAGCAGGGATTTGGGGGGAGAGGTTGGCCCTGCCGAGCAGTACTTC
D gene: NA
J gene: TRBJ2-7
V gene: TRBV2
clone size: NA
CDR3 length: 17

CDR3 protein: CASSLTGGPVNEQFF
CDR3 DNA: TGTGCCAGCAGCTTAACAGGGGGCCCCGTCAATGAGCAGTTCTTC
D gene: TRBD1
J gene: TRBJ2-1
V gene: TRBV7-9
clone size: NA
CDR3 length: 15

CDR3 protein: CASSLGEISEQGGQKLFF
CDR3 DNA: TGCGCCAGCAGCCTGGGCGAAATAAGCGAACAGGGGGGCCAAAAACTGTTTTTT
D gene: TRBD1
J gene: TRBJ1-4
V gene: TRBV4-1
clone size: NA
CDR3 length: 18

CDR3 protein: CASSLSRSSGGGVYNEQFF
CDR3 DNA: TGTGCCAGCAGTTTATCGAGGAGCAGCGGGGGGGGAGTTTACAATGAGCAGTTCTTC
D gene: TRBD2
J gene: TRBJ2-1
V gene: TRBV27
clone size: NA
CDR3 length: 19

CDR3 protein: CASSLAGARTEAFF
CDR3 DNA: TGTGCCAGCAGTTTGGCGGGGGCGAGAACTGAAGCTTTCTTT
D gene: NA
J gene: TRBJ1-1
V gene: TRBV27
clone size: NA
CDR3 length: 14

CDR3 protein: CASNRDSANTGELFF
CDR3 DNA: TGTGCCAGCAATAGGGACAGCGCGAACACCGGGGAGCTGTTTTTT
D gene: TRBD1
J gene: TRBJ2-2
V gene: TRBV2
clone size: once
CDR3 length: 15

CDR3 protein: CAINPTGTEAFF
CDR3 DNA: TGTGCCATCAATCCAACAGGCACTGAAGCTTTCTTT
D gene: NA
J gene: TRBJ1-1
V gene: TRBV10-3
clone size: few
CDR3 length: 12

CDR3 protein: CASSSPGPTGEQYF
CDR3 DNA: TGTGCCAGCAGCTCACCGGGACCGACAGGGGAGCAGTACTTC
D gene: TRBD1
J gene: TRBJ2-7
V gene: TRBV11-2
clone size: NA
CDR3 length: 14

CDR3 protein: CASSPAGTPYEQYF
CDR3 DNA: TGTGCCAGCAGCCCCGCCGGGACACCGTACGAGCAGTACTTC
D gene: NA
J gene: TRBJ2-7
V gene: TRBV7-6
clone size: NA
CDR3 length: 14

CDR3 protein: CASSWRPSGLHSSYNEQFF
CDR3 DNA: TGTGCCAGCAGCTGGCGGCCTAGCGGGCTTCATAGCTCCTACAATGAGCAGTTCTTC
D gene: TRBD2
J gene: TRBJ2-1
V gene: TRBV5-5
clone size: NA
CDR3 length: 19

CDR3 protein: CASSFFPGTNTEAFF
CDR3 DNA: TGCGCCAGCAGCTTTTTCCCAGGAACGAACACTGAAGCTTTCTTT
D gene: NA
J gene: TRBJ1-1
V gene: TRBV5-1
clone size: NA
CDR3 length: 15

CDR3 protein: CASSETSSGGPGVRFF
CDR3 DNA: TGTGCCAGCAGCGAGACCTCTAGCGGGGGCCCCGGGGTGCGGTTCTTC
D gene: TRBD2
J gene: TRBJ2-1
V gene: TRBV9
clone size: NA
CDR3 length: 16

CDR3 protein: CASSQGTGGISYNEQFF
CDR3 DNA: TGTGCCAGCAGCCAGGGGACAGGGGGGATATCCTACAATGAGCAGTTCTTC
D gene: TRBD1
J gene: TRBJ2-1
V gene: TRBV7-9
clone size: NA
CDR3 length: 17

CDR3 protein: CASSQGGQQGRLNNEKLFF
CDR3 DNA: TGCGCCAGCAGCCAAGGTGGGCAACAGGGTCGATTAAATAATGAAAAACTGTTTTTT
D gene: NA
J gene: TRBJ1-4
V gene: TRBV4-1
clone size: NA
CDR3 length: 19

CDR3 protein: CASSLIETGGSNYGYTF
CDR3 DNA: TGTGCCAGTAGTTTAATTGAAACAGGGGGATCTAACTATGGCTACACCTTC
D gene: TRBD1
J gene: TRBJ1-2
V gene: TRBV19
clone size: few
CDR3 length: 17

CDR3 protein: CASSQRNMDRPNYGYTF
CDR3 DNA: TGTGCCAGCAGCCAACGAAACATGGACAGACCTAACTATGGCTACACCTTC
D gene: NA
J gene: TRBJ1-2
V gene: TRBV7-2
clone size: NA
CDR3 length: 17

CDR3 protein: CASSQGTGPTNEKLFF
CDR3 DNA: TGCGCCAGCAGCCAGGGGACAGGGCCAACTAATGAAAAACTGTTTTTT
D gene: TRBD1
J gene: TRBJ1-4
V gene: TRBV4-1
clone size: NA
CDR3 length: 16

CDR3 protein: CASSQTTGYGYTF
CDR3 DNA: TGCGCCAGCAGCCAAACGACAGGGTACGGCTACACCTTC
D gene: TRBD1
J gene: TRBJ1-2
V gene: TRBV4-3
clone size: NA
CDR3 length: 13

CDR3 protein: CASSLAGGKSSGNTIYF
CDR3 DNA: TGCGCCAGCAGCTTGGCCGGGGGTAAGAGCTCTGGAAACACCATATATTTT
D gene: NA
J gene: TRBJ1-3
V gene: TRBV5-1
clone size: NA
CDR3 length: 17

CDR3 protein: CASSLAGLGYEQYF
CDR3 DNA: TGTGCCAGCAGCTTGGCGGGTCTTGGATACGAGCAGTACTTC
D gene: NA
J gene: TRBJ2-7
V gene: TRBV5-5
clone size: NA
CDR3 length: 14

CDR3 protein: CASSDRAQETQYF
CDR3 DNA: TGTGCCAGCAGTGACAGGGCCCAAGAGACCCAGTACTTC
D gene: TRBD1
J gene: TRBJ2-5
V gene: TRBV6-6
clone size: NA
CDR3 length: 13

CDR3 protein: CSSSSTGGGQVKTQYF
CDR3 DNA: TGTTCCAGCAGCTCTACGGGGGGCGGACAAGTGAAGACCCAGTACTTC
D gene: NA
J gene: TRBJ2-5
V gene: TRBV7-9
clone size: NA
CDR3 length: 16

CDR3 protein: CASSRGGQYDEKLFF
CDR3 DNA: TGTGCCAGCAGCCGCGGCGGCCAGTATGATGAAAAACTGTTTTTT
D gene: NA
J gene: TRBJ1-4
V gene: TRBV7-2
clone size: NA
CDR3 length: 15